The next 2 T cell receptor beta chains were all read from a single sample in a study of glioma-infiltrating T cells. The iRepertoire nested amplicon-rescue multiplex PCR amplified TCR alpha and beta CDR3s from RNA. TCRdb passed the multiplex PCR reads through MiXCR, listing each CDR3 protein once. The sample has fewer than 500,000 distinct CDR3 sequences; approximately 42% are singletons. Sequenced input: glioma tissue, nonneoplastic brain tissue, or PBMCs (not recorded which). Receptors were obtained from a human donor with low-grade glioma or glioblastoma, undergoing nonglioma brain surgery, or in good health (not recorded which).

The sample holds a few counts of this clonotype. The chain couples TRBV12-3 or TRBV12-4 to TRBJ1-1; no definite D call. Between the trimmed V and J ends, which lost 5 bases and 1 base, there was a span of 11 bases. The CDR3 spans 14 residues. CDR3 sequence (DNA): TGTGCCAGCAGTCAGGCATGGGGGAACACTGAAGCTTTCTTT. Protein: CASSQAWGNTEAFF.

The V and J genes are TRBV11-2 and TRBJ1-2; D is unresolved. CDR3 size: 13 residues. V gave up 3 bases and J gave up 7 bases, with 12 bases separating them. Germline CDR1 is SGHAT and CDR2 is FQNNGV. DNA of the CDR3: TGTGCCAGCAGCTTGTATAGTGGGCCTGGCTACACCTTC. Translating gives CASSLYSGPGYTF. The full variable domain, in which reference TRBV11-2 and TRBJ1-2 provide the parts outside the CDR3, is EAGVAQSPRYKIIEKRQSVAFWCNPISGHATLYWYQQILGQGPKLLIQFQNNGVVDDSQLPKDRFSAERLKGVDSTLKIQPAKLEDSAVYLCASSLYSGPGYTFGSGTRLTVV.